This paragraph covers one T cell receptor beta chain sequence. This record comes from a study of blood T cell repertoires in COVID-19. The wider study: The United States, Italy and Spain were the sources of the acute and convalescent COVID-19 samples. PBMCs, B-cell-depleted T cells, or T cells were the source of the cDNA or gDNA that made up the material.

The CDR3 covers 15 residues. The V and J ends lost 0 bases and 7 bases, in that order; junction bases with no gene match: 1. Germline CDR1 is MNHNY and CDR2 is SVGAGI (reference sequence). Allocation to cohorts depended on clinical history reported by the participants. Libraries were prepared by immunoSEQ multiplex PCR; TCRdb keeps only in-frame clonotypes and omits some of them. This table holds fewer than 250,000 clones, roughly 90% found once. This TCR came from a man younger than 40 who had been exposed to COVID-19. Sequenced material: PBMCs or T cells enriched from blood (not recorded which). This chain uses TRBV6-6 with TRBJ2-5; 14 bases are shared with TRBD2. The CDR3 coding sequence is TGTGCCAGCAGTTACTCGACTAGCGGGGGGGCGACCCAGTACTTC. Its protein product is CASSYSTSGGATQYF.